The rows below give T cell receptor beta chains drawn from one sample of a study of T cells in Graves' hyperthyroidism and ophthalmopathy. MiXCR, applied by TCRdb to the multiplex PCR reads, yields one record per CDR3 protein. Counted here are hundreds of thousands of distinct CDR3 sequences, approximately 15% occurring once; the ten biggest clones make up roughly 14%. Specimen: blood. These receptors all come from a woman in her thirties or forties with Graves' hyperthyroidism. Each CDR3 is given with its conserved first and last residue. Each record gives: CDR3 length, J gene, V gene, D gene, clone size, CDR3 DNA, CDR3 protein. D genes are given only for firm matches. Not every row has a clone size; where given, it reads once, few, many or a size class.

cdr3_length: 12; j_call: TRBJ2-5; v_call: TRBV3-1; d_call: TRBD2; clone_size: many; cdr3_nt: TGTGCCAGCAGCTTCGCTAGCGGGGCCCAGTACTTC; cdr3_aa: CASSFASGAQYF
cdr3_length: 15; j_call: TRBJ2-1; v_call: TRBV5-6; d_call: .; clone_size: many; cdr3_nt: TGTGCCAGCAGCTTGGAACCTGGCACCTACAATGAGCAGTTCTTC; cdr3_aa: CASSLEPGTYNEQFF
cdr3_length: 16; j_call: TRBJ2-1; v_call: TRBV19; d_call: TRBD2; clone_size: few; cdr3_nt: TGTGCCAGTAGTATGCGGGAGGGCACATCCTACAATGAGCAGTTCTTC; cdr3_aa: CASSMREGTSYNEQFF
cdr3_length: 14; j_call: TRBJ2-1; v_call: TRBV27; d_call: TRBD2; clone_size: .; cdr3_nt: TGTGCCAGCAGTGGACTAGCGGGAGTCTATGAGCAGTTCTTC; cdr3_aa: CASSGLAGVYEQFF
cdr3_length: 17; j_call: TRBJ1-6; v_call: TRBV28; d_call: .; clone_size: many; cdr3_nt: TGTGCCAGCAGTTCCTTCACCCATGACAGCGGCGGTTCACCCCTCCACTTT; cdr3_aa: CASSSFTHDSGGSPLHF
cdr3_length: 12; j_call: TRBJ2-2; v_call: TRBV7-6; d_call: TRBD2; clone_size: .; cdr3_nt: TGTGGAACTAGCGGGTACACCGGGGAGCTGTTTTTT; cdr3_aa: CGTSGYTGELFF
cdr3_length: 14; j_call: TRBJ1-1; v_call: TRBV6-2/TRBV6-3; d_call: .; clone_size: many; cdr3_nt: TGTGCCGCGCGGGGGAGAGGGGGGAACACTGAAGCTTTCTTT; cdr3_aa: CAARGRGGNTEAFF
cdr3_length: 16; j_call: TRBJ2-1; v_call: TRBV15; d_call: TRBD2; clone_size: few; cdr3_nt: TGTGCCACCTCAAAACCGGGACTAGCGGGGTACAATGAGCAGTTCTTC; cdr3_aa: CATSKPGLAGYNEQFF
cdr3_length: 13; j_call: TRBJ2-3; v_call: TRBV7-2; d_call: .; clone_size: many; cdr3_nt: TGTGCCAGCAGCAAAGGACACCAAGATACGCAGTATTTT; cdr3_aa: CASSKGHQDTQYF
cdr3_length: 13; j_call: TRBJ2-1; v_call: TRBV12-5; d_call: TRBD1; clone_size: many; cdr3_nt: TGTGCTAGTGGTCTCGACAGGGGCAATGAGCAGTTCTTC; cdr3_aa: CASGLDRGNEQFF
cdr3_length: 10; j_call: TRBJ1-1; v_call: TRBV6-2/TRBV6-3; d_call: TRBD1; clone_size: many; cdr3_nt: TGTGCCAGCAGGGGACAGGGGACTTTCTTT; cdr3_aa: CASRGQGTFF
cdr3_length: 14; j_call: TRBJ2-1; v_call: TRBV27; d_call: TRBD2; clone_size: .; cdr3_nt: TGTGCCAGCAGTCGACTAGCGGGAGGCAACGGGTTGTTCTTC; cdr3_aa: CASSRLAGGNGLFF
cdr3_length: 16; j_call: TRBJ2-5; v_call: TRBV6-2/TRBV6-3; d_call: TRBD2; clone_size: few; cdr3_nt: TGTGCCAGCAGTTACTCGCTAGCGGGAGCCCAAGAGACCCAGTACTTC; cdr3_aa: CASSYSLAGAQETQYF
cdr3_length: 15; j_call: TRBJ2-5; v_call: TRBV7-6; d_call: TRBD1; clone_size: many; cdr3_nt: TGTGCCAGCAGCTTCGGGACAGGGGGACGAGAGACCCAGTACTTC; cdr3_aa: CASSFGTGGRETQYF
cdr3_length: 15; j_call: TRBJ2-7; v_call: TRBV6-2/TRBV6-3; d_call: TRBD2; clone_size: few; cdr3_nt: TGTGCCAGCAGTTACTCTAGCGGGAGACACTACGAGCAGTACTTC; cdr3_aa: CASSYSSGRHYEQYF
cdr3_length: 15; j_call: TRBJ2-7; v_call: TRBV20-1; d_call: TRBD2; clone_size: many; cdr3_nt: TGCAGTGCTAGGTATAACCTAGCGGGGGGGCCTTGGCAGTACTTC; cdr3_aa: CSARYNLAGGPWQYF
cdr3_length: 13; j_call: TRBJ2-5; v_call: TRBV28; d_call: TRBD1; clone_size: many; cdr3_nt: TGTGCCAGCAGTTCAGGGGGCGAAGAGACCCAGTACTTC; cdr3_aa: CASSSGGEETQYF
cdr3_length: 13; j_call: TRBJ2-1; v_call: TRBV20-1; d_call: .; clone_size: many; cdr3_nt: TGCAGTGCTTCGACTAGTGGTAACAGTCAGCAGTTCTTC; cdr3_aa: CSASTSGNSQQFF
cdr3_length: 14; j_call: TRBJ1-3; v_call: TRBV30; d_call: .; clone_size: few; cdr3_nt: TGTGCCTGGAGTGTACGGTCGCTCGGAAACACCATATATTTT; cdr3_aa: CAWSVRSLGNTIYF
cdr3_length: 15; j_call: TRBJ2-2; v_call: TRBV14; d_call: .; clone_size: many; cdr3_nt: TGTGCCAGCAGTCCCGGGAGCGGTCGGACCGGGGAGCTGTTTTTT; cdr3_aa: CASSPGSGRTGELFF
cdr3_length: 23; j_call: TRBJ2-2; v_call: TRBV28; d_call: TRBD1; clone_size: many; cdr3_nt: TGTGCCAGCAGTTTGGGCCGGGACAGGGAGACTAGAAAGTGGTTAAAATTTGTCGGGGAGCTGTTTTTT; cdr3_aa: CASSLGRDRETRKWLKFVGELFF
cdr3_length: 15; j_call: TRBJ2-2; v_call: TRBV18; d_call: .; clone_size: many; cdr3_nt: TGTGCCAGCTCATCGACCGGGACTAACACCGGGGAGCTGTTTTTT; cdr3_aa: CASSSTGTNTGELFF
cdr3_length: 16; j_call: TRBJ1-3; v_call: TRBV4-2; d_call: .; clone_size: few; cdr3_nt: TGTGCCAGCAGCCAAGACATAACCGTCTCTGGAAACACCATATATTTT; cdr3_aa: CASSQDITVSGNTIYF
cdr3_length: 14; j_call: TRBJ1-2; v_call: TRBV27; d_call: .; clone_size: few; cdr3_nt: TGTGCCAGCACCACAAGGGACGGATACTATGGCTACACCTTC; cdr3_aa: CASTTRDGYYGYTF
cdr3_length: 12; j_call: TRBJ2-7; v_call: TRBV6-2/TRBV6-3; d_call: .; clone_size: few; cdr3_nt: TGTGCCAGCAGTGCGACTTTCGGCGAGCAGTACTTC; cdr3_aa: CASSATFGEQYF
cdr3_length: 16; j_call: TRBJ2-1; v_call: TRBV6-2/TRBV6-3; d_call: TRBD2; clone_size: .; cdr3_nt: TGTGCCAGCTTTCCCGGGACTAGCGGGTGGAACAATGAGCAGTTCTTC; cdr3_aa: CASFPGTSGWNNEQFF
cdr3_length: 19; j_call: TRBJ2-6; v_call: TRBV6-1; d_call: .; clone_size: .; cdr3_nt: TGTGCCAGCAACCCCAGGGGAGGAGGGGCAAACTCTGGGGCCAACGTCCTGACTTTC; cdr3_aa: CASNPRGGGANSGANVLTF
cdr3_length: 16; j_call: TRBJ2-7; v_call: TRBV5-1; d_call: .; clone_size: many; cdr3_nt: TGCGCCAGCAGCTTGGGGGGGGCGGAGGGATCCTACGAGCAGTACTTC; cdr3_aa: CASSLGGAEGSYEQYF
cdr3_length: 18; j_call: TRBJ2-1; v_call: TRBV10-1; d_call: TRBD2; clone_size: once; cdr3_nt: TGCGCCTGCAGTGGATTTGGGACTAGCGGTCACTCCTACAATGAGCAGTTCTTC; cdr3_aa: CACSGFGTSGHSYNEQFF
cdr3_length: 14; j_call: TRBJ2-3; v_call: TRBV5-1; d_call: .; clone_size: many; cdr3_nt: TGCGCCAGCAGCATTACTAGAGGCACAGATACGCAGTATTTT; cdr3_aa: CASSITRGTDTQYF
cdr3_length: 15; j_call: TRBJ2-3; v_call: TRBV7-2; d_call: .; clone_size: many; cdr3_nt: TGTGCCAGCAGCTTAGCTGGGCTAAACCAGGATACGCAGTATTTT; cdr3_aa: CASSLAGLNQDTQYF
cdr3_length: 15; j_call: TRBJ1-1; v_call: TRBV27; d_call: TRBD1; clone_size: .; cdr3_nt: TGTGCCAGCAGTTCTACAGGGGGCAGGAACACTGAAGCTTTCTTT; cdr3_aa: CASSSTGGRNTEAFF
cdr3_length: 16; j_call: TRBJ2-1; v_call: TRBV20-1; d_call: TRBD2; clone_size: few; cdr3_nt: TGCAGTGCTAGACGATTAGCGGGAGGGCCCTACAATGAGCAGTTCTTC; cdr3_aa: CSARRLAGGPYNEQFF